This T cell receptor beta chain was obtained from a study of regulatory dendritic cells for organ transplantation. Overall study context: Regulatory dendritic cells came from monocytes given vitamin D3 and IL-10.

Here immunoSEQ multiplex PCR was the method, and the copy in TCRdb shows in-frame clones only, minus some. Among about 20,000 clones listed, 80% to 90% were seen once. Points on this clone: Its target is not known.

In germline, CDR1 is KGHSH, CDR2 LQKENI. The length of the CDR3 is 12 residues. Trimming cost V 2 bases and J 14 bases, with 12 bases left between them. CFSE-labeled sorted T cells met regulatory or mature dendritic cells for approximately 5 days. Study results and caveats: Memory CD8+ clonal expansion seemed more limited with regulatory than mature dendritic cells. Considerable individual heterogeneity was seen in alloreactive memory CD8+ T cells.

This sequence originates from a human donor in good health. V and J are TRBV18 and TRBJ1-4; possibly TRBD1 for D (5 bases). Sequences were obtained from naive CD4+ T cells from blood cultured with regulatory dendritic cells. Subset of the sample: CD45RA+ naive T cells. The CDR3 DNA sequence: TGTGCCAGCTCACCAGCCTCGGACAATCTGTTTTTT. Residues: CASSPASDNLFF.